Presented here are 4 T cell receptor beta chains from one specimen sequenced in a study of type 1 and type 2 diabetes patients. The PCR template was genomic DNA. Multiplex PCR with 30 forward and 13 reverse primers amplified the TCR beta CDR3. TCRdb recomputed calls from the multiplex PCR reads with MiXCR, one row per CDR3 protein. The sample has under 300,000 distinct CDR3 sequences; around 47% are singletons. The material sequenced was peripheral blood mononuclear cells (PBMCs). The receptors derive from a man aged 18 to 35 with type 2 diabetes.

This clonotype turned up a few times. The V call is TRBV10-1, the J call TRBJ2-7; a possible D gene is TRBD1 (6 bases). The CDR3 loop spans 13 amino acids. V lost 8 bases and J lost 5, with 16 bases in between. Looked up from germline, CDR1 is WNHNN and CDR2 is SYGVQD (reference sequence). The CDR3 coding sequence is TGCGCCAGCTGGTCATCCAGGGGAGACGAGCAGTACTTC. Translated, it gives CASWSSRGDEQYF.

This chain links TRBV10-1 with TRBJ1-4; unclear D gene. From germline, CDR1 is WNHNN and CDR2 SYGVQD (reference sequence). The CDR3 length is 15 residues. V lost 0 bases to trimming and J lost 5 bases, with 10 bases between them. The CDR3 DNA follows: TGCGCCAGCAGTGAGTCAGGAAACCGGAATGAAAAACTGTTTTTT. Protein: CASSESGNRNEKLFF.

With regard to this clonotype: A single base separates this from a much larger clone, so it may be a read error. In DNA, the CDR3 is TGTGCCTGGAGTGCACTGGATGAGCAGTACTTC. Protein: CAWSALDEQYF. The chain employs TRBV30 and TRBJ2-7, with D uncertain. Germline loops: CDR1 GTSNPN, CDR2 SVGIG (reference sequence). V was shortened by 1 base and J by 7 bases, with 8 bases between the two germline ends. This CDR3 contains 11 residues.

This sequence joins TRBV20-1 and TRBJ1-1; D is unresolved. V was cut by 2 bases and J by 2 bases, with 6 bases left in between. Germline CDR1 reads DFQATT; CDR2 reads SNEGSKA (reference sequence). This CDR3 is built from 12 residues. The CDR3 DNA is TGCAGTGCTAGAAAGACAAACACTGAAGCTTTCTTT. This encodes CSARKTNTEAFF.